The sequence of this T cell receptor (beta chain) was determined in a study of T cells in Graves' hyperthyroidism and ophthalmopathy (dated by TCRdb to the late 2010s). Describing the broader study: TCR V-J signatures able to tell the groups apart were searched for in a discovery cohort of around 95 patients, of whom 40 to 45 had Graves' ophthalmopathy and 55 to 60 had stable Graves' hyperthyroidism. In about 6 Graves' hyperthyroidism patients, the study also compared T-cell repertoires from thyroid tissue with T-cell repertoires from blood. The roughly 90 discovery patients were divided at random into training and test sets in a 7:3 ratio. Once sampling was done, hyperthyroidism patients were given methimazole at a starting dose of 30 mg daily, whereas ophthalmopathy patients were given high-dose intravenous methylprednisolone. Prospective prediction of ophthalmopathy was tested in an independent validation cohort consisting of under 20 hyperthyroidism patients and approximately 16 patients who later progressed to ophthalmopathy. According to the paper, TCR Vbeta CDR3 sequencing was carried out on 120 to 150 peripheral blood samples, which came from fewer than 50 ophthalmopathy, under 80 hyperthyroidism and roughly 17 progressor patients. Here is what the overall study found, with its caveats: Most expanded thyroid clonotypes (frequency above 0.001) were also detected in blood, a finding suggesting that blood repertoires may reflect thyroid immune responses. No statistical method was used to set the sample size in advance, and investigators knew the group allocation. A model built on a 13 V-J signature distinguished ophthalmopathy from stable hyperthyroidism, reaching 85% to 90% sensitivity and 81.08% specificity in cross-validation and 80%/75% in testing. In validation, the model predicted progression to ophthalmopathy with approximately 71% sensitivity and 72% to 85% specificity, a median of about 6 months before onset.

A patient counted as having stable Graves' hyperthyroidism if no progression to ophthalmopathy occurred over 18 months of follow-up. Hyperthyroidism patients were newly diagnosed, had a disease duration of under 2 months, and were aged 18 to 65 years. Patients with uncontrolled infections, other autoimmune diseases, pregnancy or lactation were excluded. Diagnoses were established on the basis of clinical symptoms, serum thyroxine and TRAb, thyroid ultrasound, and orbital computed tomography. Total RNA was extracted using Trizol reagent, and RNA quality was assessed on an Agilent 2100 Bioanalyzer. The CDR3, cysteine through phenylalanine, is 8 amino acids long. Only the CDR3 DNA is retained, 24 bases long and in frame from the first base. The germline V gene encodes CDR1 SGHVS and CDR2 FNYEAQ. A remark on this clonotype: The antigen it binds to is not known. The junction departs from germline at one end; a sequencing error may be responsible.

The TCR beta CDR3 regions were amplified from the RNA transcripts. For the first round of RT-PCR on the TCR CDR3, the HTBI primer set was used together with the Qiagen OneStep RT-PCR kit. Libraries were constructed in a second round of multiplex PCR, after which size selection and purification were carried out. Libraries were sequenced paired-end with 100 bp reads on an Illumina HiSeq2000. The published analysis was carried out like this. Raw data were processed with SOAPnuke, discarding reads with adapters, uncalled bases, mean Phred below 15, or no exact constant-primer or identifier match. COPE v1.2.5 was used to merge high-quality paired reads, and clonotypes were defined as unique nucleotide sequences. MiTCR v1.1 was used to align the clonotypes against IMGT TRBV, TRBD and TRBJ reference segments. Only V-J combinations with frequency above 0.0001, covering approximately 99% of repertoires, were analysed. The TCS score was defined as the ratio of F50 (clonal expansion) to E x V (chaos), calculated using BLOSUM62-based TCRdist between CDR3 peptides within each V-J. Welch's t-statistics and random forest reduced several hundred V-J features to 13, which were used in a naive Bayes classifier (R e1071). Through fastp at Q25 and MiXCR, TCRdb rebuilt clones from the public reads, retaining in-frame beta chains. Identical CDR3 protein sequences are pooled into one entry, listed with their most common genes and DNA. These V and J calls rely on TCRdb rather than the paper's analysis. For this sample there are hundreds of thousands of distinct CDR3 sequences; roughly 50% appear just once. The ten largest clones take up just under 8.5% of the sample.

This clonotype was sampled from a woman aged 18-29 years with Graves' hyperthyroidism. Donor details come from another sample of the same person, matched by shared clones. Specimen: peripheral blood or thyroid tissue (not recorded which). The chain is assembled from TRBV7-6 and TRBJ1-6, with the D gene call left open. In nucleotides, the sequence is TGTGCCAGCAGACCCCACCACTTT. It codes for CASRPHHF.